This T cell receptor beta chain emerged from a study of T cells after posttransplantation cyclophosphamide. Study-level findings and limits: Later post-transplant blood repertoires were often dominated by donor CD8+ memory clones. Blood and skin or GI T cell repertoires showed limited TRB overlap.

Germline loops: CDR1 GTSNPN, CDR2 SVGIG (reference sequence). This CDR3 has 14 residues. Trimming cost V 2 bases and J 3 bases, with 13 bases left between them. This clone was seen ten or more times. Its antigen remains unidentified. Profiling relied on immunoSEQ multiplex PCR, and the TCRdb table lists in-frame clones only, not all of them. The sample has about 33,000 clones, none seen only once. The related graft donor's blood sample was taken on the day of bone marrow donation. The chain links TRBV30 to TRBJ1-1, with D perhaps TRBD1 (5 bases). The TCR sequence derives from a girl between 5 and 17 years old in good health, CMV-negative, and a related stem cell transplant donor. Material for sequencing was PBMCs. CDR3 sequence: CAWSQLWGYTEAFF. The CDR3 region has the DNA TGTGCCTGGAGTCAGCTCTGGGGCTACACTGAAGCTTTCTTT.